These 21 T cell receptor beta chains share one sample of origin, sequenced in a study of identical twins. Each CDR3 protein gets one entry after TCRdb re-called the 5' RACE reads with MiXCR. Here the sample spans 200,000 to 250,000 distinct CDR3 sequences, 5.5% to 7% being singletons. This sample was also put to use in a study of yellow fever vaccine responses in identical twins.

Input material: memory (CD45RO+) T cells sorted from blood. The receptors were sampled from a woman in her late teens or twenties in good health.

This clonotype was found a few times. The chain employs TRBV20-1 and TRBJ2-7, with a weak D call TRBD1 (5 bases). Germline lookup yields CDR1 DFQATT and CDR2 SNEGSKA (reference sequence). This CDR3 is 11 amino acids long. As DNA, the CDR3 is TGCAGCTGGGGCCTAAACTACGAGCAGTACTTC. This translates into CSWGLNYEQYF.

The genes are TRBV20-1 and TRBJ1-6; 11 nucleotides match TRBD1. J gave up 13 bases and V 6 bases, and 8 bases lay outside the gene matches. The length of the CDR3 is 13 residues. Germline V gene lookup returns CDR1 DFQATT and CDR2 SNEGSKA (reference sequence). The CDR3 sequence is CSAYRDRGSPLHF. For the CDR3, the DNA is TGCAGTGCGTACCGGGACAGGGGGTCCCCCCTCCACTTT.

This clonotype was counted between two and nine times. The chain has TRBV12-3 or TRBV12-4 and TRBJ2-1; tentative D call: TRBD2 (7 bases). Trimming took off 3 bases at V and 5 bases at J, with 8 bases between the two ends. CDR3 size: 13 residues. CDR3 nucleotides: TGTGCCAGCAGTTTGGGGGGGCACAATGAGCAGTTCTTC. Its protein product is CASSLGGHNEQFF.

This clonotype was seen ten or more times. The CDR3 loop reads CATLPGQGYTEAFF. The CDR3 DNA sequence: TGTGCCACCCTACCGGGACAGGGGTACACTGAAGCTTTCTTT. The chain has TRBV12-3 or TRBV12-4 and TRBJ1-1, with 10 positions matching TRBD1. This CDR3 contains 14 residues. V lost 10 bases, J lost 3 bases, and 8 bases stayed unmatched.

This chain links TRBV5-1 with TRBJ1-1, with 7 nucleotides matching TRBD1. Germline lookup yields CDR1 SGHRS and CDR2 YFSETQ. This CDR3 spans 14 amino acids. Trimming took 1 base from V and 4 from J; bases not matched to a gene: 4. This chain's CDR3 is CASSLTGDSTEAFF. DNA for the CDR3: TGCGCCAGCAGCTTGACAGGGGATTCCACTGAAGCTTTCTTT.

This clonotype has only a few counts. The rearrangement uses TRBV20-1 and TRBJ2-3; 8 bases agree with TRBD2. Germline V lookup: CDR1 DFQATT, CDR2 SNEGSKA (reference sequence). The CDR3 is 16 amino acids. Unmatched junction bases numbered 12, after V lost 2 bases and J lost 5 bases. The DNA of the CDR3 is TGCAGTGCTAGAATGCCCGGGAGGGCCGAGGGAGATACGCAGTATTTT. Its protein is CSARMPGRAEGDTQYF.

Many counts were recorded for this clonotype. V usage is TRBV12-3 or TRBV12-4 and J usage is TRBJ1-2; D remains unclear. The ends were cut back, 1 base at V and 8 bases at J, with 5 bases in the middle. The CDR3 length is 11 residues. Here the CDR3 DNA reads TGTGCCAGCAGTTTAGGTGAGGGCTACACCTTC. As protein: CASSLGEGYTF.

This clonotype was seen only a few times. The chain links TRBV29-1 to TRBJ2-1; D gene ambiguous. The CDR3 is 12 residues long. Germline V gives CDR1 SQVTM, CDR2 ANQGSEA. V lost 6 bases to trimming and J lost 5 bases, with 11 bases between them. The CDR3 protein is CSVRSGNNEQFF. The CDR3 nucleotides read TGCAGCGTGCGGTCTGGGAACAATGAGCAGTTCTTC.

This clonotype appeared many times. The chain is built from TRBV10-2 and TRBJ2-4, with D possibly called TRBD1 or TRBD2 (6 bases each). V was shortened by 8 bases and J by 9 bases, with 17 bases between the two germline ends. The CDR3 covers 13 residues. Germline values: CDR1 WSHSY, CDR2 SAAADI. In nucleotides, the CDR3 is TGCGCCAGCGCGCATCTCGAGGGGGGCATTCAGTACTTC. Translating gives CASAHLEGGIQYF.

Only one count was recorded for this clonotype. The rearrangement uses TRBV6-1 and TRBJ1-4, with D possibly matching TRBD1 (5 bases). The V end lost 10 bases, the J end lost 3 bases, and 15 bases lay between the germline ends. The CDR3 loop spans 14 amino acids. Germline V gives CDR1 MNHNS, CDR2 SASEGT. CDR3 sequence reads: CATKWGEPNEKLFF. The DNA for the CDR3 is TGTGCCACCAAGTGGGGGGAACCTAATGAAAAACTGTTTTTT.

A few counts support this clonotype. This chain links TRBV29-1 with TRBJ2-6; 11 nucleotides align to TRBD1. J gave up 1 base and V 4 bases, and 9 bases lay outside the gene matches. Germline CDR1 reads SQVTM; CDR2 reads ANQGSEA. This CDR3 is 18 amino acids long. CDR3 residues: CSVAPDRGLISGANVLTF. The CDR3 DNA sequence: TGCAGCGTTGCTCCGGACAGGGGGCTTATATCTGGGGCCAACGTCCTGACTTTC.

This clonotype came up a few times. This chain connects TRBV5-1 to TRBJ2-7; 7 nucleotides line up with TRBD2. Germline lookup yields CDR1 SGHRS and CDR2 YFSETQ. The CDR3 totals 13 residues. The chain's CDR3 is CATRGDGSYEQYF. CDR3 in DNA: TGCGCTACCCGGGGGGACGGGTCCTACGAGCAGTACTTC. Looking up the rest from reference TRBV5-1 and TRBJ2-7 gives the full variable domain: KAGVTQTPRYLIKTRGQQVTLSCSPISGHRSVSWYQQTPGQGLQFLFEYFSETQRNKGNFPGRFSGRQFSNSRSEMNVSTLELGDSALYLCATRGDGSYEQYFGPGTRLTVT.

This clonotype has just a few counts. V and J are TRBV3-1 and TRBJ2-1; D is ambiguous. The V gene lost 1 base and the J gene lost 4 bases, with 8 bases spanning the gap. Per the germline V gene, CDR1 is LGHDT and CDR2 is YNNKEL (reference sequence). There are 14 residues in the CDR3. The CDR3, as DNA: TGTGCCAGCAGCCAAGGCGAATGGTACAATGAGCAGTTCTTC. This translates into CASSQGEWYNEQFF.

This clonotype occurred a few times. J is TRBJ2-1 and V is TRBV11-3; D might be TRBD2 (6 bases). V lost 4 bases to trimming and J lost 5 bases, with 18 bases between them. The CDR3 contains 16 residues. Germline-derived CDR1 and CDR2 are SGHNT and YENEEA. The CDR3 protein is CASSSIPGLQDNEQFF. CDR3 DNA sequence: TGTGCCAGCAGCTCAATCCCGGGACTTCAAGACAATGAGCAGTTCTTC.

This chain connects TRBV7-8 to TRBJ2-5; D gene unclear. The CDR3 runs to 14 residues. In germline, CDR1 is SGHVS, CDR2 FQNEAQ. Trimming pared 1 base from V and 3 bases from J, leaving 9 bases between. The CDR3, as DNA: TGTGCCAGCAGCTTAGGCTCCTACAAAGAGACCCAGTACTTC. Its translation is CASSLGSYKETQYF.

In its sample, this clonotype was seen many times. V gene TRBV29-1 combines with J gene TRBJ2-1; TRBD1 matches 8 bases. CDR1 SQVTM and CDR2 ANQGSEA come from the germline V gene. The CDR3 is made up of 13 amino acids. V shed 6 bases and J 8 bases; nucleotides not matched to a gene: 9. CDR3 nucleotide sequence: TGCAGCGTAGCAGGACAGGGTTTTTATGAGCAGTTCTTC. Translating it yields CSVAGQGFYEQFF.

About this clonotype: A much more abundant neighbour one base away suggests this may be a read error. The gene calls are TRBV3-1 and TRBJ2-7; 12 bases agree with TRBD1. The length of the CDR3 is 15 residues. Germline CDR1 and CDR2: LGHDT and YNNKEL (reference sequence). CDR3 nucleotide sequence: TGTGCCAGCACCCAAATGGGACAGGGGGCGGATGAGCAGTACTTC. This translates into CASTQMGQGADEQYF.

This clonotype was found a few times. V and J are TRBV20-1 and TRBJ2-7, with D possibly TRBD2 on 5 matching bases. The ends were cut back, 6 bases at V and 6 bases at J, with 15 bases in the middle. This CDR3 contains 12 residues. Germline V gives CDR1 DFQATT, CDR2 SNEGSKA (reference sequence). CDR3: CSAPKVEGEQYF. The CDR3 DNA is TGCAGTGCCCCTAAGGTCGAGGGCGAGCAGTACTTC.

This clonotype occurred many times. V and J are TRBV7-6 and TRBJ2-1, with 12 bases fitting TRBD2. Losses at the gene ends were 5 bases for V and 9 bases for J; bases not matched to a gene: 8. CDR3 length: 15 residues. Germline CDR1 is SGHVS and CDR2 is FNYEAQ. The CDR3 coding sequence is TGTGCCAGCAGCCTTTCGGGACTAGCGGGTCTTGAGCAGTTCTTC. Translated: CASSLSGLAGLEQFF.

This clonotype occurred a few times. The chain joins TRBV2 to TRBJ2-1, with D unclear. Germline V CDR1 and CDR2: SNHLY, FYNNEI. CDR3 size: 14 residues. The V end was cut by 3 bases, the J end by 7 bases, with 13 bases between. The CDR3: CASSDGPLGNEQFF. The CDR3, as DNA: TGTGCCAGCAGTGACGGGCCATTGGGTAATGAGCAGTTCTTC.

This clonotype was counted at least ten times. This chain uses TRBV6-5 with TRBJ1-5, with 7 bases identical to TRBD1. Trimming at V came to 5 bases and at J to 4 bases, leaving 11 bases not matched to a gene. The CDR3 length is 16 residues. CDR1 and CDR2 from the germline V gene are MNHEY and SVGAGI. CDR3 region: CASSQTDRAGNQPQHF. In DNA form, the CDR3 reads TGTGCCAGCAGTCAGACCGACAGGGCTGGGAATCAGCCCCAGCATTTT.